The 23 T cell receptor beta chains reported below all come from one sample, sequenced in a study of regulatory T cells in long-lasting Graves disease. The time point here: persistent/refractory GD, antithyroid drugs over 5 years with positive TRAb. With RNA extracted from PBMCs as input, the TCR library was made. Building the TCR beta libraries relied on iRepertoire HTBI primers, and CDR3 regions underwent Arm-PCR. MiXCR, applied by TCRdb to the multiplex PCR reads, yields one record per CDR3 protein. The sample consists of almost 350,000 distinct CDR3 sequences, 20% of them appearing once. Here the sequenced sample was peripheral blood mononuclear cells (PBMCs), taken when the disease was refractory, from a patient treated with antithyroid drugs. The receptor source for this set is a female donor with Graves disease.

This clonotype was found a few times. The chain uses TRBV7-2 and TRBJ2-4, with TRBD1 as a possible D gene (6 bases). There are 15 residues in the CDR3. Trimming cost V 1 base and J 13 bases, with 20 bases left between them. Germline assignment: CDR1 SGHTA and CDR2 FQGNSA. Here the CDR3 DNA reads TGTGCCAGCAGCTTAGGGGCCAGGGGACAAACCCTGCAGTACTTC. Protein: CASSLGARGQTLQYF.

The rearrangement links TRBV30 to TRBJ2-3; D call uncertain. V was clipped by 1 base and J by 1 base, with 12 bases between them. The CDR3 is 15 amino acids. Per germline, CDR1 GTSNPN and CDR2 SVGIG (reference sequence). As DNA, the CDR3 is TGTGCCTGGAGTGGCAGAAACTTAGGCACAGATACGCAGTATTTT. The encoded protein is CAWSGRNLGTDTQYF.

This clonotype was counted many times. The chain has TRBV15 and TRBJ1-2; unclear D gene. Trimming cost V 0 bases and J 1 base, with 15 bases left between them. The V gene's germline CDR1 is LNHNV and CDR2 YYDKDF (reference sequence). The CDR3 has 17 amino acids. The chain's CDR3 is CATSRDPEPWDNYGYTF. DNA for the CDR3: TGTGCCACCAGCAGAGATCCAGAACCCTGGGATAACTATGGCTACACCTTC. The full variable domain, rest sourced from reference TRBV15 and TRBJ1-2, is DAMVIQNPRYQVTQFGKPVTLSCSQTLNHNVMYWYQQKSSQAPKLLFHYYDKDFNNEADTPDNFQSRRPNTSFCFLDIRSPGLGDTAMYLCATSRDPEPWDNYGYTFGSGTRLTVV.

This clonotype has just a few counts. V gene TRBV7-2 combines with J gene TRBJ2-1; weak D call: TRBD1 (5 bases). The CDR3 covers 13 residues. Trimming shortened V by 5 bases and J by 6 bases, and 11 bases separated the two germline ends. Germline V CDR1 and CDR2: SGHTA, FQGNSA. The CDR3 coding sequence is TGTGCCAGCAGCCTGGACAACTTCAATGAGCAGTTCTTC. It specifies CASSLDNFNEQFF.

This chain joins TRBV29-1 and TRBJ1-2; 9 bases align to TRBD1. Trimming at V came to 3 bases and at J to 0 bases, leaving 8 bases not matched to a gene. Germline-derived CDR1 and CDR2 are SQVTM and ANQGSEA. The CDR3 has 16 amino acids. CDR3 loop: CSVEIPNRGPNYGYTF. The CDR3 DNA sequence: TGCAGCGTTGAGATCCCCAACAGGGGGCCTAACTATGGCTACACCTTC.

Ten or more counts support this clonotype. The chain recombines TRBV6-5 with TRBJ1-2; TRBD1 aligns across 7 bases. This CDR3 region has 15 residues. The germline CDR1 and CDR2 sequences are MNHEY and SVGAGI. V dropped 2 bases and J dropped 4; count of bases not matched to a gene: 7. The CDR3 sequence: CASSYDRAMIYGYTF. CDR3 nucleotide sequence: TGTGCCAGCAGTTACGACAGGGCCATGATCTATGGCTACACCTTC.

This clonotype was counted ten times or more. The rearrangement uses TRBV6-1 and TRBJ2-4; TRBD1 matches 8 bases. The CDR3 extends over 20 amino acids. V was clipped by 7 bases and J by 3 bases; unmatched bases: 23. CDR1 is MNHNS and CDR2 is SASEGT in the germline V gene. CDR3 nucleotides: TGTGCCAGCACCACCGTCGAGGACAGGGAAGGACCCTCCCGCAAAAACATTCAGTACTTC. Translating gives CASTTVEDREGPSRKNIQYF.

This clonotype came up many times. The genes are TRBV6-5 and TRBJ1-2; D is unresolved. From germline, CDR1 is MNHEY and CDR2 SVGAGI. CDR3 length equals 13 residues. Trimming took 0 bases from V and 5 from J, leaving 7 bases between them. The CDR3 spells CASSYSPRYGYTF. For the CDR3, the DNA is TGTGCCAGCAGTTACTCACCGCGGTATGGCTACACCTTC.

This clonotype was picked up many times. The rearrangement links TRBV11-2 to TRBJ1-2; TRBD1 is a possible D gene (6 bases). From germline, CDR1 is SGHAT and CDR2 FQNNGV. V lost 0 bases and J 3 bases, leaving 14 bases between the germline ends. This CDR3 has 16 amino acids. The CDR3 DNA reads TGTGCCAGCAGCTTAGATGACACAGGGAGGTACTATGGCTACACCTTC. Translating gives CASSLDDTGRYYGYTF.

In its sample, this clonotype was seen many times. The chain couples TRBV29-1 to TRBJ1-2; D remains ambiguous. V gave up 2 bases and J gave up 5 bases, with 15 bases separating them. The CDR3 loop spans 14 amino acids. Germline assignment: CDR1 SQVTM and CDR2 ANQGSEA. The CDR3 DNA follows: TGCAGCGTTGAAAGCCGGCGTTTAGGTTATGGCTACACCTTC. Translation: CSVESRRLGYGYTF.

V usage is TRBV20-1 and J usage is TRBJ2-5; D perhaps matches TRBD2 (7 bases). This CDR3 has 15 residues. V shed 0 bases and J shed 5 bases, with 16 bases lying between them. The germline V gene encodes CDR1 DFQATT and CDR2 SNEGSKA (reference sequence). CDR3 sequence reads: CSAREPAGAHETQYF. The CDR3 DNA sequence: TGCAGTGCTAGAGAGCCCGCGGGGGCGCATGAGACCCAGTACTTC.

In this sample, this clonotype turned up a few times. The gene calls are TRBV7-8 and TRBJ2-7, with D possibly being TRBD1 (5 bases). The CDR3 has 15 residues. Trimming left V 1 base short and J 2 bases short, with 12 bases between. Germline values: CDR1 SGHVS, CDR2 FQNEAQ. This chain's CDR3 is CASSLVGSGTYEQYF. In nucleotides, the CDR3 is TGTGCCAGCAGCTTAGTAGGGTCAGGGACCTACGAGCAGTACTTC.

Only a few counts were recorded for this clonotype. This chain uses TRBV7-2 with TRBJ2-6, with 7 positions matching TRBD2. Looked up from germline, CDR1 is SGHTA and CDR2 is FQGNSA. V gave up 5 bases and J gave up 0 bases; unmatched junction bases: 22. The CDR3 totals 22 residues. DNA for the CDR3: TGTGCCAGCAGCCTACAGGCTAGGAGCTTAACGGGAGGAGCCTCTGGGGCCAACGTCCTGACTTTC. This translates into CASSLQARSLTGGASGANVLTF.

Turning to this clonotype: This may be a read error, as it is one base from a much larger clone. The chain is built from TRBV12-3 or TRBV12-4 and TRBJ2-5; 9 bases align to TRBD2. The CDR3 is 12 residues long. The J segment lost 9 bases and the V segment lost 8 bases, leaving 7 bases of the junction unmatched. The DNA of the CDR3 is TGTGCCAGCGGGACTAGCCCGGAGGCCCAGTACTTC. Amino acids: CASGTSPEAQYF.

V is TRBV6-1 and J is TRBJ2-7; 10 nucleotides agree with TRBD1. This CDR3 comprises 16 residues. Germline trimming cut 6 bases from V and 0 bases from J; bases unmatched to any gene: 8. Germline CDR1 reads MNHNS; CDR2 reads SASEGT. CDR3 region: CASRTTGTGASYEQYF. In DNA form, the CDR3 reads TGTGCCAGCAGAACAACCGGGACAGGGGCCTCCTACGAGCAGTACTTC.

This clonotype was observed at least ten times. The chain links TRBV29-1 to TRBJ2-7, with TRBD2 matching 13 bases. The germline V gene encodes CDR1 SQVTM and CDR2 ANQGSEA. The CDR3 length is 14 residues. J was trimmed by 4 bases and V by 5 bases; bases with no gene match: 5. CDR3 region: CSVLRTSGSYEQYF. The CDR3 region has the DNA TGCAGCGTTTTAAGGACTAGCGGGAGTTACGAGCAGTACTTC.

This chain joins TRBV6-1 and TRBJ1-2; 8 bases match TRBD1. J gave up 8 bases and V 6 bases, and 8 bases lay outside the gene matches. The CDR3 is made up of 13 amino acids. Germline V gene lookup returns CDR1 MNHNS and CDR2 SASEGT. The CDR3 sequence is CASSPGQGQGYTF. For the CDR3, the DNA is TGTGCCAGCAGCCCCGGACAGGGCCAGGGCTACACCTTC.

V gene TRBV29-1 combines with J gene TRBJ2-7; unclear D gene. CDR1 is SQVTM, CDR2 ANQGSEA, per germline. V lost 6 bases to trimming and J lost 3 bases, with 18 bases between them. This CDR3 region has 14 residues. CDR3 nucleotides: TGCAGCGTCGCCATTGTTCACGGTAACTACGAGCAGTACTTC. Protein: CSVAIVHGNYEQYF.

This clonotype was detected many times. This chain links TRBV6-2 or TRBV6-3 with TRBJ1-1; D unresolved. The V end lost 4 bases, the J end lost 7 bases, and 10 bases lay between the germline ends. CDR1 MNHEY and CDR2 SVGEGT come from the germline V gene. There are 12 residues in the CDR3. CDR3 DNA sequence: TGTGCCAGCAGTTTAGAGGGAAATGAAGCTTTCTTT. It codes for CASSLEGNEAFF.

The gene calls are TRBV6-2 or TRBV6-3 and TRBJ2-7; D may be TRBD1 (5 bases). This CDR3 has 15 residues. CDR1 and CDR2 (germline): MNHEY, SVGEGT. Trimming took 2 bases from V and 0 from J, leaving 11 bases between them. The chain's CDR3 is CASSYQGFHSYEQYF. The CDR3 nucleotides are TGTGCCAGCAGTTACCAGGGATTTCACTCCTACGAGCAGTACTTC.

The chain recombines TRBV7-9 with TRBJ2-4; D gene unclear. The CDR3 contains 16 residues. In germline, CDR1 is SEHNR, CDR2 FQNEAQ (reference sequence). V lost 1 base, J lost 0 bases, and 10 bases lay in between. For the CDR3, the DNA is TGTGCCAGCAGCTTAGATTTAAATCTAGCCAAAAACATTCAGTACTTC. This codes for CASSLDLNLAKNIQYF. The full variable domain, in which reference TRBV7-9 and TRBJ2-4 provide the parts outside the CDR3, is DTGVSQNPRHKITKRGQNVTFRCDPISEHNRLYWYRQTLGQGPEFLTYFQNEAQLEKSRLLSDRFSAERPKGSFSTLEIQRTEQGDSAMYLCASSLDLNLAKNIQYFGAGTRLSVL.

This clonotype was counted at least ten times. The V call is TRBV2, the J call TRBJ1-1; D remains unclear. V lost 1 base to trimming and J lost 1 base, with 7 bases between them. Germline-derived CDR1 and CDR2 are SNHLY and FYNNEI. The length of the CDR3 is 14 residues. The CDR3 is CASSEGGWNTEAFF. As DNA, the CDR3 is TGTGCCAGCAGTGAAGGGGGATGGAACACTGAAGCTTTCTTT.

In this sample, this clonotype turned up many times. The V and J genes are TRBV12-3 or TRBV12-4 and TRBJ2-7; 12 bases map to TRBD1. The CDR3 has 15 amino acids. V dropped 2 bases and J dropped 5; count of bases not matched to a gene: 4. The CDR3 spells CASSLTGQGANEQYF. CDR3 DNA: TGTGCCAGCAGTTTAACGGGACAGGGGGCTAACGAGCAGTACTTC.